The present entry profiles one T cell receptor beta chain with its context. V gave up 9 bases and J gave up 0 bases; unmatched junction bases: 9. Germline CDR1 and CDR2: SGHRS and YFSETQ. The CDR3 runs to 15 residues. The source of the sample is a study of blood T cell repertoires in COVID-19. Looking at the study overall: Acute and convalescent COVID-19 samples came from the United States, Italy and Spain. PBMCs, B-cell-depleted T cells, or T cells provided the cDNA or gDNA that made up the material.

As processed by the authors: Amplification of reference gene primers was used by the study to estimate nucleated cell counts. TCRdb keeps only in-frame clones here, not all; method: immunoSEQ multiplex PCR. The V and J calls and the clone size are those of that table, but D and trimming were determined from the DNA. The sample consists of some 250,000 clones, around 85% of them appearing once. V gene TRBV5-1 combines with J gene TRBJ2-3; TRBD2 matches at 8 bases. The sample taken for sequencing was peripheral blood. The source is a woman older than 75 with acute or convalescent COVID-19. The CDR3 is CATRGGAGSTDTQYF. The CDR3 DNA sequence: TGCGCCACCCGGGGGGGCGCGGGTAGCACAGATACGCAGTATTTT.